Below, 12 T cell receptor beta chains from the same sample are listed, as sequenced in a study of beta chain features in type 1 diabetes. The authors reverse transcribed all of the isolated RNA, so sequencing captured expressed TCRB transcripts. Method: immunoSEQ multiplex PCR; TCRdb's copy keeps in-frame clones and lacks some. The data hold some 300,000 clones, with around 7.8% observed a single time. Source material: central memory CD4+ T cells from blood. The receptors stem from a woman aged 18-29 years in good health.

This clone was seen only a few times. V is TRBV14 and J is TRBJ1-1; D not resolved. Per germline, CDR1 SGHDN and CDR2 FVKESK. CDR3 length: 13 residues. Trimming cost V 0 bases and J 5 bases, with 7 bases left between them. CDR3 sequence reads: CASSQELATEAFF. The CDR3 DNA follows: TGTGCCAGCAGCCAAGAATTGGCGACTGAAGCTTTCTTT. Supplemented by reference TRBV14 and TRBJ1-1, the full variable domain reads EAGVTQFPSHSVIEKGQTVTLRCDPISGHDNLYWYRRVMGKEIKFLLHFVKESKQDESGMPNNRFLAERTGGTYSTLKVQPAELEDSGVYFCASSQELATEAFFGQGTRLTVV.

This clone was seen a handful of times. The rearrangement uses TRBV29-1 and TRBJ1-4; D remains unclear. Germline lookup yields CDR1 SQVTM and CDR2 ANQGSEA. Trimming took 7 bases from V and 7 from J, leaving 10 bases between them. The CDR3 is 11 residues long. CDR3 sequence: CSARNGEKLFF. The CDR3 coding sequence is TGCAGCGCCCGAAACGGTGAAAAACTGTTTTTT.

In its sample, this clone was seen a few times. CDR3 in amino acids: CASSYGTGSEQYV. The CDR3 coding sequence is TGTGCCAGCAGTTACGGGACAGGGTCCGAGCAGTACGTC. The chain has TRBV6-5 and TRBJ2-7; 9 bases agree with TRBD1. V was clipped by 2 bases and J by 6 bases; unmatched bases: 2. The CDR3 consists of 13 residues. Germline V gives CDR1 MNHEY, CDR2 SVGAGI.

This clone was seen a few times. V gene TRBV19 combines with J gene TRBJ2-7; D gene uncertain. The CDR3 extends over 13 amino acids. V was pared by 3 bases and J by 9 bases, with 15 bases between. Germline V gives CDR1 LNHDA, CDR2 SQIVND (reference sequence). The CDR3 sequence is CASSIPKNGAQYF. CDR3 in DNA: TGTGCCAGTAGTATTCCCAAAAACGGCGCGCAGTACTTC. The whole variable domain, remainder taken from reference TRBV19 and TRBJ2-7, is DGGITQSPKYLFRKEGQNVTLSCEQNLNHDAMYWYRQDPGQGLRLIYYSQIVNDFQKGDIAEGYSVSREKKESFPLTVTSAQKNPTAFYLCASSIPKNGAQYFGPGTRLTVT.

This clone has just a few counts. This chain uses TRBV7-2 with TRBJ2-3; TRBD1 or TRBD2 may be the D gene (5 bases each). V was cut by 1 base and J by 5 bases, with 10 bases left in between. CDR1 is SGHTA, CDR2 FQGNSA, per germline. This CDR3 is built from 14 residues. CDR3 in DNA: TGTGCCAGCAGCTTAGGGGACCCCGGAGATACGCAGTATTTT. Translation: CASSLGDPGDTQYF.

This clone was seen more than once but under ten times. Here the CDR3 reads CASSLLDTPSRPQHF. The CDR3 nucleotides are TGTGCCAGCAGCCTACTCGACACGCCCTCGCGACCCCAGCATTTT. V gene TRBV9 combines with J gene TRBJ1-5, with D uncertain. The V end lost 4 bases, the J end lost 10 bases, and 21 bases lay between the germline ends. Germline V gives CDR1 SGDLS, CDR2 YYNGEE. CDR3 length: 15 residues. The variable domain in full, completed from reference TRBV9 and TRBJ1-5, reads DSGVTQTPKHLITATGQRVTLRCSPRSGDLSVYWYQQSLDQGLQFLIQYYNGEERAKGNILERFSAQQFPDLHSELNLSSLELGDSALYFCASSLLDTPSRPQHFGDGTRLSIL.

The rearrangement uses TRBV6-5 and TRBJ2-3, with 8 positions matching TRBD2. Trimming cost V 3 bases and J 2 bases; bases outside gene matches: 4. CDR1 and CDR2 from the germline V gene are MNHEY and SVGAGI. CDR3 length: 15 amino acids. CDR3 in DNA: TGTGCCAGCAGTTATGCGGGGGGCTCCACAGATACGCAGTATTTT. It encodes CASSYAGGSTDTQYF.

For the CDR3, the DNA is TGTGCCAGCAGCCAAGCCCGGGACCGTTGGGAGACCCAGTACTTC. Translated: CASSQARDRWETQYF. V gene TRBV14 combines with J gene TRBJ2-5; D assignment may be TRBD1 or TRBD2 (5 bases each). Trimming left V 1 base short and J 5 bases short, with 14 bases between. The CDR3 extends over 15 amino acids. Germline values: CDR1 SGHDN, CDR2 FVKESK. Filled out from reference TRBV14 and TRBJ2-5, the complete variable domain reads EAGVTQFPSHSVIEKGQTVTLRCDPISGHDNLYWYRRVMGKEIKFLLHFVKESKQDESGMPNNRFLAERTGGTYSTLKVQPAELEDSGVYFCASSQARDRWETQYFGPGTRLLVL.

The chain combines TRBV5-4 with TRBJ2-5, with 9 bases lining up with TRBD2. Germline V gene data show CDR1 as SGHNT and CDR2 as YYREEE (reference sequence). This CDR3 region has 15 residues. With 2 bases clipped from V and 5 bases from J, the junction kept 7 bases outside the gene matches. As DNA, the CDR3 is TGTGCCAGCAGCTTCCCAGCGGGAGGTGGGGAGACCCAGTACTTC. Amino acids: CASSFPAGGGETQYF.

CDR3 nucleotide sequence: TGCAGTGTTACGACAGTTGGCGAGCAGTACTTC. Translation gives CSVTTVGEQYF. The chain uses TRBV20-1 and TRBJ2-7; TRBD1 might be the D (5 bases). The ends were cut back, 7 bases at V and 6 bases at J, with 13 bases in the middle. This CDR3 contains 11 residues. Germline V gives CDR1 DFQATT, CDR2 SNEGSKA (reference sequence).

V usage is TRBV6-5 and J usage is TRBJ1-5, with TRBD1 as a possible D gene (5 bases). CDR3 length: 13 residues. Trimming stripped 4 bases from V and 15 bases from J, with 19 bases between. Per germline, CDR1 MNHEY and CDR2 SVGAGI. For the CDR3, the DNA is TGTGCCAGCAGTTTCGACGACAGCCCGGCGCGGCATTTT. Its protein is CASSFDDSPARHF.

The table lists this clone with many counts. This chain links TRBV2 with TRBJ2-1; D may be TRBD2 (5 bases). Trimming pared 6 bases from V and 0 bases from J, leaving 9 bases between. The CDR3 is 14 amino acids. The germline V gene has CDR1 SNHLY and CDR2 FYNNEI. The CDR3, as DNA: TGTGCCAGCAGAGGTACTAGCTCCTACAATGAGCAGTTCTTC. It specifies CASRGTSSYNEQFF. Variable domain in full (rest from reference TRBV2 and TRBJ2-1): EPEVTQTPSHQVTQMGQEVILRCVPISNHLYFYWYRQILGQKVEFLVSFYNNEISEKSEIFDDQFSVERPDGSNFTLKIRSTKLEDSAMYFCASRGTSSYNEQFFGPGTRLTVL.